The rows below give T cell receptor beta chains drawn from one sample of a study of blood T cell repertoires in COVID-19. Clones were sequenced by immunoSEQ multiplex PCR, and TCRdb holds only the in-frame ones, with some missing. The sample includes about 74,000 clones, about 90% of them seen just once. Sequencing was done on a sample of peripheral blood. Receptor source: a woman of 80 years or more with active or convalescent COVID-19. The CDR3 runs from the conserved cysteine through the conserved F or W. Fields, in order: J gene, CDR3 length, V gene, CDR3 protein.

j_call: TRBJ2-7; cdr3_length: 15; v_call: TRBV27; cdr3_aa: CASSPGTSGSYEQYF
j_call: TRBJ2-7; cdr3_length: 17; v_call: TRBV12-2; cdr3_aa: CASRLALRTSGTNEQYF
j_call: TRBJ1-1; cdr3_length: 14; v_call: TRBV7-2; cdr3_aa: CASSLVAENTEAFF
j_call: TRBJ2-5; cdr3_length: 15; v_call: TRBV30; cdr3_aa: CAWNVMGGVGETQYF
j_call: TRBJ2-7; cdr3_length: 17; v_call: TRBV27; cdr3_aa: CASSPRLISLGLYEQYF
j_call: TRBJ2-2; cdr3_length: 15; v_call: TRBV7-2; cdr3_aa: CASSPEGTTTGELFF
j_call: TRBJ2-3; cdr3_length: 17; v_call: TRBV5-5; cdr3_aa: CASSLSAGGRGTDTQYF
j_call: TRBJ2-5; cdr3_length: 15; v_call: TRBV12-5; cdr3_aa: CASGSSEFAGETQYF
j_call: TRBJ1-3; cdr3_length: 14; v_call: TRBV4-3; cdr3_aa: CASSPERLGNTIYF
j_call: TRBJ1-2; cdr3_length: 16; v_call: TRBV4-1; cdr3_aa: CASSLGRGRDYYGYTF
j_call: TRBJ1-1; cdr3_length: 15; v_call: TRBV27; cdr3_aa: CASSLRGFADTEAFF
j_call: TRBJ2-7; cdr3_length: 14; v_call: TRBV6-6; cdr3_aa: CASRAGRSDYEQYF
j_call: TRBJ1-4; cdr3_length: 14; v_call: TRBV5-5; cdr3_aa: CASSAGQWDEKLFF
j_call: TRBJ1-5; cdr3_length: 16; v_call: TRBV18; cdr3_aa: CASSPQRQGNNQPQHF
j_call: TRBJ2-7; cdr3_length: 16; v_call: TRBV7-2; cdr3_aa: CASSLDRDRVPYEQYF
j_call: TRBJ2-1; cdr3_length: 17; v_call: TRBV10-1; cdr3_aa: CATHSSSGRANYNEQFF
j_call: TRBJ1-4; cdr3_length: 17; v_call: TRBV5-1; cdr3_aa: CASSLRGLGAANEKLFF
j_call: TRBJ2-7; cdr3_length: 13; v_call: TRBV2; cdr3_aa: CASGLRSSGEQYF
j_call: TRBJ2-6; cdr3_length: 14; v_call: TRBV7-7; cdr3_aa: CASSLGQGNDVLTF
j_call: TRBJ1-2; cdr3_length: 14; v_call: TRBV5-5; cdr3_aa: CASSSSTGTYGYTF
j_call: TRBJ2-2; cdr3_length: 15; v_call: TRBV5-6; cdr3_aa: CASSNSGRITGELFF
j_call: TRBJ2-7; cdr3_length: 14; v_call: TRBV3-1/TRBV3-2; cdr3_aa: CASSRQGKYYEQYF
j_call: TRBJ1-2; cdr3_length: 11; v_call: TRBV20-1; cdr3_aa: CSARAGNGYTF
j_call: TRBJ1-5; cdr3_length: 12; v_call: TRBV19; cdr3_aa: CASSAGNQPQHF
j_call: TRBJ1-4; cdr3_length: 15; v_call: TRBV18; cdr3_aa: CASSPRDRGFEKLFF
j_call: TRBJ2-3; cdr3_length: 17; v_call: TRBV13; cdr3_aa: CASSLDLAGGGGDTQYF
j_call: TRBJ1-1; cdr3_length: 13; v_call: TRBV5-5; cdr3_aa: CASSGHMVTEAFF
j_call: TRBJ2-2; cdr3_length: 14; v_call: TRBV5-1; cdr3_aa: CASSLPPDTGELFF
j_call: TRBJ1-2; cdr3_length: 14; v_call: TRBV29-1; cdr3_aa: CSVEGPGGGGGYTF
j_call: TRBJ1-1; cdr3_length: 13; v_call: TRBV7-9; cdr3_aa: CASSPTVNTEAFF
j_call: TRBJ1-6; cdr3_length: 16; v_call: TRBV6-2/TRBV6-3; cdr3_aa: CASSFFGQGYNSPLHF
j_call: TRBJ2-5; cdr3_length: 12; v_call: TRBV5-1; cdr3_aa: CATRDSQETQYF
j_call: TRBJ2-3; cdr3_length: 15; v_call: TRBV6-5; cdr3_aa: CASSYSGLMAGTQYF
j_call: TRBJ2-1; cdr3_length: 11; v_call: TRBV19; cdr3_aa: CASSQFDEQFF
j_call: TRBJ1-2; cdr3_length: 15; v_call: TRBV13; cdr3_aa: CASRGTDREDYGYTF
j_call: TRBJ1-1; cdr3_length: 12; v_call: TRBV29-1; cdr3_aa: CSVVSGGTEAFF
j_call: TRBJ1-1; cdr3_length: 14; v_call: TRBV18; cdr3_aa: CASSPLRDTPEAFF
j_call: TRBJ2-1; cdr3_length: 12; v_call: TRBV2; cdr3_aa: CASREIRQGRVF
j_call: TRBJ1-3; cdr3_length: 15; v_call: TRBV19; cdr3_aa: CASSFGTGGLDTIYF
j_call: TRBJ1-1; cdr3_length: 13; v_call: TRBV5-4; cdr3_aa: CASSAGGPGEAFF
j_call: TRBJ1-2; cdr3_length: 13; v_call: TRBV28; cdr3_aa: CASDGTGGGGYTF
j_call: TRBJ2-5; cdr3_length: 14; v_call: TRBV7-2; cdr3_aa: CASSLDSRKETQYF
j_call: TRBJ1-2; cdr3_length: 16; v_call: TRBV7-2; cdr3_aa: CASSLAYQTITLGYTF
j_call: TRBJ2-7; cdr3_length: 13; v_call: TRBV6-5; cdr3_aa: CASSRDSPYEQYF
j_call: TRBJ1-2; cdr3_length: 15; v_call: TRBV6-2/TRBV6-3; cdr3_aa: CASSSPRGENYGYTF
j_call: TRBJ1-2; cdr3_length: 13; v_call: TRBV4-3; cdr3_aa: CASSQGGGYGYTF
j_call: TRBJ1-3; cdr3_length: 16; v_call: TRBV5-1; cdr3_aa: CASSLGGSYSGNTIYF
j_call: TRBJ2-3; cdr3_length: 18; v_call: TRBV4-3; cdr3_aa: CASSQGVGTRRRTDTQYF
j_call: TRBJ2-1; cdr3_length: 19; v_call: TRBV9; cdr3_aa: CASSAWTSGRAPSYNEQFF
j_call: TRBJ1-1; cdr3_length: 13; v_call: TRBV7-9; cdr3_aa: CASSLDRLLEAFF
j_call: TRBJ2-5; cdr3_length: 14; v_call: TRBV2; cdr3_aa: CASIRDRGSETQYF
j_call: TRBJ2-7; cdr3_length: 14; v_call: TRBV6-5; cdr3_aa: CASRRGDGTYEQYF
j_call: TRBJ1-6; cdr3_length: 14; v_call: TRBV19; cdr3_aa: CASSIDRANSPLHF
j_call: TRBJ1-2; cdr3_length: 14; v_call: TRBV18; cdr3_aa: CASSPAGRGDGYTF
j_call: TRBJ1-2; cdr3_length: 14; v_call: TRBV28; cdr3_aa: CASRFRDRGLGYTF